This TCR beta chain was found in a study of identifying expanded T cells in peripheral blood. Study results and caveats: Roughly two-week clone count variance significantly increased as total template count grew. Technical replicates showed roughly 1.2 changed clones; two weeks 15 to 20; four weeks 19.

TCRdb keeps only in-frame clones here, not all; method: immunoSEQ multiplex PCR. The table has about 91,000 clones, about 87% seen once. The junction had 2 bases not matched to a gene; V was cut back by 2 bases and J by 2 bases. This CDR3 has 16 amino acids. The germline V gene has CDR1 SGHRS and CDR2 YFSETQ. Comments on this clone: As yet, its antigen is unknown.

During the collection period, no donor immune events like infections were recorded. This sequence was found in a person aged 18-70 years in good health. This chain uses TRBV5-1 with TRBJ2-3, with 13 positions matching TRBD2. The sample was blood. The CDR3 spells CASSFTSGRATDTQYF. CDR3 in DNA: TGCGCCAGCAGCTTTACTAGCGGGAGGGCCACAGATACGCAGTATTTT.